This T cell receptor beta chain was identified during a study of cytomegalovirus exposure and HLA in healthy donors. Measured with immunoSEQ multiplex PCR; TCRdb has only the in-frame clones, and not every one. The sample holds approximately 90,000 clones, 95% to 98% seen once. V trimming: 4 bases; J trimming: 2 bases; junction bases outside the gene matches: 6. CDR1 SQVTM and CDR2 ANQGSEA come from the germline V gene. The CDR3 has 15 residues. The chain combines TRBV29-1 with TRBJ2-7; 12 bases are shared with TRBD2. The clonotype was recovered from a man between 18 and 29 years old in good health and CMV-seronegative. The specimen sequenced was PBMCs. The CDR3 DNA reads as TGCAGCGTTGGACTAGCGGGAGCTTCCACCTACGAGCAGTACTTC. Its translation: CSVGLAGASTYEQYF.